One and the same sample provided the 21 T cell receptor beta chains below, sequenced in a study of blood T cell repertoires in COVID-19. Sequenced by immunoSEQ multiplex PCR; TCRdb stores in-frame clones only, minus some. The data contain about 480,000 clones, 80% to 90% of them singletons. Sequenced material: peripheral blood. These receptors came from a woman in her 30s with acute or convalescent COVID-19.

The chain has TRBV5-1 and TRBJ2-1; TRBD2 aligns across 9 bases. V shed 4 bases, J shed 4 bases, and the junction held 12 bases outside the gene matches. Germline loops: CDR1 SGHRS, CDR2 YFSETQ. This CDR3 spans 17 amino acids. The CDR3 nucleotides read TGCGCCAGCAGCCAATTGCGCGGGACTAGCTCGTACAATGAGCAGTTCTTC. Residues: CASSQLRGTSSYNEQFF.

This chain links TRBV2 with TRBJ2-3; 11 nucleotides line up with TRBD1. CDR3 size: 13 residues. CDR1 and CDR2 from the germline V gene are SNHLY and FYNNEI. Unmatched junction bases numbered 2, after V lost 4 bases and J lost 8 bases. The DNA for the CDR3 is TGTGCCAGCAGTGGGACAGGGGGCACTACGCAGTATTTT. Translating gives CASSGTGGTTQYF.

This clone was seen just once. The rearrangement links TRBV5-1 to TRBJ2-7; maybe TRBD1 (6 bases). Looked up from germline, CDR1 is SGHRS and CDR2 is YFSETQ. The V end was cut by 0 bases, the J end by 3 bases, with 10 bases between. The CDR3 runs to 14 residues. The CDR3 DNA sequence: TGCGCCAGCAGCTTGGTAGGGGGAGTCTACGAGCAGTACTTC. Translated, it gives CASSLVGGVYEQYF.

This chain connects TRBV21-1 to TRBJ2-7; TRBD2, the table's D call, was not compared with the DNA. TRBV21-1 is an annotated pseudogene. The CDR3 sequence is 15 residues long. In DNA form, the CDR3 reads TGTGCCAGCAGCAAACCGGGCCGGACTAGTAGCGAGCAGTACTTC. Protein: CASSKPGRTSSEQYF.

With regard to this clone: The same CDR3 is also encoded by other DNA sequences in this sample. This chain uses TRBV29-1 with TRBJ2-7; TRBD2 agrees at 15 bases. CDR3 size: 14 residues. V trimming: 6 bases; J trimming: 2 bases; junction bases outside the gene matches: 2. Germline-derived CDR1 and CDR2 are SQVTM and ANQGSEA. CDR3: CSVGTSGGTYEQYF. The CDR3 DNA reads TGCAGCGTCGGGACTAGCGGGGGGACCTACGAGCAGTACTTC.

This clone was detected a few times. The V and J genes are TRBV30 and TRBJ1-2, with D possibly being TRBD1 (5 bases). Per germline, CDR1 GTSNPN and CDR2 SVGIG (reference sequence). This CDR3 comprises 13 residues. V was clipped by 5 bases and J by 4 bases, with 14 bases between them. The CDR3 loop is CAWRHEGAYGYTF. CDR3 sequence (DNA): TGTGCCTGGCGTCATGAAGGGGCCTATGGCTACACCTTC.

J is TRBJ2-7 and V is TRBV28; TRBD1 is a possible D gene (6 bases). Germline V gene lookup returns CDR1 MDHEN and CDR2 SYDVKM. The CDR3 loop spans 14 amino acids. Deletions cut 5 bases from V and 0 bases from J, with 11 bases between. The CDR3 coding sequence is TGTGCCAGCAGTCCCGGGGACATCTCCTACGAGCAGTACTTC. Protein: CASSPGDISYEQYF.

This chain joins TRBV6-5 and TRBJ2-1; D perhaps matches TRBD2 (6 bases). The V gene lost 5 bases and the J gene lost 5 bases, with 10 bases spanning the gap. Germline CDR1 reads MNHEY; CDR2 reads SVGAGI. The CDR3 length is 13 residues. The chain's CDR3 is CASSPGGHNEQFF. The CDR3 DNA reads as TGTGCCAGCAGTCCCGGGGGTCACAATGAGCAGTTCTTC.

This clone showed up just once. The V gene is TRBV5-6, the J gene TRBJ1-5; TRBD1 matches 9 bases. From germline, CDR1 is SGHDT and CDR2 YYEEEE. This CDR3 contains 14 residues. J was trimmed by 6 bases and V by 3 bases; bases with no gene match: 4. This CDR3 reads CASSYGTGSQPQHF. The CDR3, as DNA: TGTGCCAGCAGCTACGGGACAGGGTCTCAGCCCCAGCATTTT. The full variable domain, with the rest looked up from reference TRBV5-6 and TRBJ1-5, is DAGVTQSPTHLIKTRGQQVTLRCSPKSGHDTVSWYQQALGQGPQFIFQYYEEEERQRGNFPDRFSGHQFPNYSSELNVNALLLGDSALYLCASSYGTGSQPQHFGDGTRLSIL.

The chain joins TRBV24-1 to TRBJ2-5; D may be TRBD2 (5 bases). This CDR3 has 14 residues. The V and J ends lost 5 bases and 2 bases respectively, with 11 bases between them. Germline values: CDR1 KGHDR, CDR2 SFDVKD. The CDR3 bases are TGTGCCACCAGTGTAGGAGGCTCACAAGAGACCCAGTACTTC. Amino acids: CATSVGGSQETQYF.

The genes are TRBV28 and TRBJ1-2, with 8 bases aligning to TRBD1. J gave up 7 bases and V 11 bases, and 12 bases lay outside the gene matches. This CDR3 is 13 amino acids long. Germline V gene data show CDR1 as MDHEN and CDR2 as SYDVKM. The CDR3 nucleotides read TGTGCCGTTGAGACAGGGGAAAGGCTTGGCTACACCTTC. Its protein product is CAVETGERLGYTF.

This clone was recorded once. V is TRBV19 and J is TRBJ2-5; no firm D call. The CDR3 is made up of 13 amino acids. Germline CDR1 is LNHDA and CDR2 is SQIVND (reference sequence). Between the trimmed V and J ends, which lost 2 bases and 7 bases, there was a span of 11 bases. CDR3 nucleotide sequence: TGTGCCAGTAGTATACCCGCTACCGGGACCCAGTACTTC. Translated, it gives CASSIPATGTQYF.

This rearrangement joins TRBV29-1 to TRBJ2-1; D might be TRBD1 (6 bases). This CDR3 region has 11 residues. Germline CDR1 reads SQVTM; CDR2 reads ANQGSEA. Trimming stripped 7 bases from V and 7 bases from J, with 11 bases between. This chain's CDR3 is CSGNRVNEQFF. CDR3 DNA: TGCAGCGGGAACAGGGTTAATGAGCAGTTCTTC.

This clone showed up just once. The chain couples TRBV7-9 to TRBJ2-7, with 8 positions matching TRBD1. Trimming took 4 bases from V and 6 from J; bases not matched to a gene: 5. This CDR3 has 13 amino acids. The germline V gene has CDR1 SEHNR and CDR2 FQNEAQ (reference sequence). The CDR3 here is CASSSGTGVEQYF. CDR3 bases: TGTGCCAGCAGCTCCGGGACAGGCGTCGAGCAGTACTTC.

This chain links TRBV10-3 with TRBJ2-3, with D unclear. The CDR3 sequence is 16 residues long. Trimming removed 0 bases at V and 2 bases at J, with 12 bases between. Per germline, CDR1 ENHRY and CDR2 SYGVKD. The CDR3 coding sequence is TGTGCCATCAGTGAGTCGGTCACCTACCCCACAGATACGCAGTATTTT. Translated: CAISESVTYPTDTQYF.

The chain links TRBV20-1 to TRBJ1-2; D is undetermined. Germline CDR1 reads DFQATT; CDR2 reads SNEGSKA (reference sequence). V lost 0 bases and J lost 7, with 6 bases in between. The CDR3 sequence is 11 residues long. In DNA, the CDR3 is TGCAGTGCTAGAGATGGGCTTGGCTACACCTTC. The encoded protein is CSARDGLGYTF.

The rearrangement links TRBV2 to TRBJ2-1, with D possibly TRBD2 on 5 matching bases. This CDR3 has 13 amino acids. Germline V lookup: CDR1 SNHLY, CDR2 FYNNEI. Trimming pared 8 bases from V and 0 bases from J, leaving 8 bases between. CDR3 protein: CASLAPSYNEQFF. The CDR3 DNA is TGTGCCAGCCTAGCTCCCTCCTACAATGAGCAGTTCTTC. Complete variable domain (other parts from reference TRBV2 and TRBJ2-1): EPEVTQTPSHQVTQMGQEVILRCVPISNHLYFYWYRQILGQKVEFLVSFYNNEISEKSEIFDDQFSVERPDGSNFTLKIRSTKLEDSAMYFCASLAPSYNEQFFGPGTRLTVL.

The chain employs TRBV30 and TRBJ2-1; D is uncertain. CDR3 length equals 13 residues. Deletions cut 4 bases from V and 0 bases from J, with 7 bases between. Per germline, CDR1 GTSNPN and CDR2 SVGIG (reference sequence). The CDR3 nucleotides are TGTGCCTGGACAGGAACCTCCTACAATGAGCAGTTCTTC. It yields the protein CAWTGTSYNEQFF.

This clone was seen a handful of times. This rearrangement joins TRBV7-9 to TRBJ2-2; 7 bases align to TRBD1. Germline V gene data show CDR1 as SEHNR and CDR2 as FQNEAQ (reference sequence). J lost 1 base, V lost 1 base, and 0 bases had no gene match. The length of the CDR3 is 15 residues. The chain's CDR3 is CASSLGTGNTGELFF. As DNA, the CDR3 is TGTGCCAGCAGCTTAGGGACAGGGAACACCGGGGAGCTGTTTTTT.

This chain joins TRBV25-1 and TRBJ1-1; D gene ambiguous. Trimming cost V 4 bases and J 4 bases, with 7 bases left between them. CDR3 size: 12 residues. Germline CDR1 is MGHDK and CDR2 is SYGVNS. The CDR3 loop is CASSAQRTEAFF. The CDR3 nucleotides are TGTGCCAGCAGTGCTCAGCGCACTGAAGCTTTCTTT.

The chain has TRBV6-1 and TRBJ2-2, with 8 bases lining up with TRBD1. The length of the CDR3 is 16 residues. The V and J ends lost 2 bases and 5 bases, in that order; junction bases with no gene match: 7. Per germline, CDR1 MNHNS and CDR2 SASEGT. The CDR3 DNA sequence: TGTGCCAGCAGTGAAAGGCAGGGGGCAGGTACCGGGGAGCTGTTTTTT. Its translation: CASSERQGAGTGELFF.